The 27 T cell receptor beta chains reported below all come from one sample, sequenced in a study of blood T cells in healthy people across ages. A J-beta primer mix and a sample-barcoded 5' primer were used in a second PCR of about 7 to 12 cycles. TCRdb reprocessed the 5' RACE reads with MiXCR, giving one entry per CDR3 protein. The sample carries about 640,000 distinct CDR3 sequences, 25% to 35% recorded once. What was sequenced was blood. These receptors came from a woman at least 80 years old in good health.

In the case of this clonotype: A read error may be the cause here, since a much bigger clone is one base away. The rearrangement uses TRBV4-1 and TRBJ1-2; D not resolved. This CDR3 contains 13 residues. CDR1 MGHRA and CDR2 YSYEKL come from the germline V gene. The chain's CDR3 is CVSSQAAGNGYTF. CDR3 nucleotide sequence: TGCGTCAGCAGCCAAGCTGCGGGGAATGGCTACACCTTC.

This clonotype was detected many times. This rearrangement joins TRBV9 to TRBJ1-4; 7 nucleotides agree with TRBD1. CDR1 is SGDLS and CDR2 is YYNGEE in the germline V gene. The trim removed 3 bases at V and 8 bases at J, leaving 7 bases unmatched. The CDR3 covers 14 residues. CDR3: CASSDRGGNEKLFF. The CDR3 DNA reads TGTGCCAGCAGCGACAGGGGAGGTAACGAAAAACTGTTTTTT. The variable domain in full, completed from reference TRBV9 and TRBJ1-4, reads DSGVTQTPKHLITATGQRVTLRCSPRSGDLSVYWYQQSLDQGLQFLIQYYNGEERAKGNILERFSAQQFPDLHSELNLSSLELGDSALYFCASSDRGGNEKLFFGSGTQLSVL.

This clonotype came up many times. J is TRBJ2-4 and V is TRBV5-5; D may be TRBD2 (7 bases). Looked up from germline, CDR1 is SGHKS and CDR2 is YYEKEE (reference sequence). The CDR3 has 15 amino acids. Trimming shortened V by 3 bases and J by 6 bases, and 16 bases separated the two germline ends. CDR3 sequence: CASSWGGPRGNIQYF. DNA of the CDR3: TGTGCCAGCAGCTGGGGGGGGCCCAGGGGAAACATTCAGTACTTC. The full variable domain, rest sourced from reference TRBV5-5 and TRBJ2-4, is DAGVTQSPTHLIKTRGQQVTLRCSPISGHKSVSWYQQVLGQGPQFIFQYYEKEERGRGNFPDRFSARQFPNYSSELNVNALLLGDSALYLCASSWGGPRGNIQYFGAGTRLSVL.

This clonotype was seen ten or more times. The chain uses TRBV30 and TRBJ2-5; TRBD2 matches 11 bases. The CDR3 contains 14 residues. CDR1 and CDR2 (germline): GTSNPN, SVGIG (reference sequence). Trimming removed 0 bases from V and 4 bases from J; junction bases left unmatched: 1. In nucleotides, the CDR3 is TGTGCCTGGAGTGTGGGGACTAGCGGAGAGACCCAGTACTTC. Its translation is CAWSVGTSGETQYF.

In regard to this clonotype: Possible read error: a much larger clone is one base away. This chain uses TRBV28 with TRBJ2-5; the D is unclear. CDR1 is MDHEN and CDR2 is SYDVKM in the germline V gene. Trimming took 6 bases from V and 11 from J, leaving 13 bases between them. The CDR3 contains 11 residues. The CDR3 DNA reads TGTGCCAGCAGAACTTACAATGAGCAGTACTTC. It encodes CASRTYNEQYF.

In its sample, this clonotype was seen many times. Written as DNA, the CDR3 is TGTGCCAGCAGTTTCGTGATGACGGATAACACTGAAGCTTTCTTT. Amino acids: CASSFVMTDNTEAFF. The rearrangement uses TRBV12-3 or TRBV12-4 and TRBJ1-1, with no clear D. V lost 3 bases to trimming and J lost 2 bases, with 13 bases between them. CDR3 length: 15 residues.

This clonotype was picked up a small number of times. This sequence joins TRBV5-1 and TRBJ1-1; D gene ambiguous. Germline CDR1 is SGHRS and CDR2 is YFSETQ. Trimming cost V 1 base and J 1 base, with 11 bases left between them. The CDR3 totals 15 residues. CDR3 protein: CASSLFTGTNTEAFF. The CDR3 bases are TGCGCCAGCAGCTTGTTTACGGGCACGAACACTGAAGCTTTCTTT.

This chain links TRBV30 with TRBJ2-7, with D uncertain. The V end was cut by 1 base, the J end by 2 bases, with 3 bases between. CDR3 length equals 11 residues. The germline V gene encodes CDR1 GTSNPN and CDR2 SVGIG (reference sequence). In nucleotides, the CDR3 is TGTGCCTGGAGTGGAGCCTACGAGCAGTACTTC. Translation: CAWSGAYEQYF.

The chain employs TRBV7-2 and TRBJ2-3; D not certain. The CDR3 consists of 13 residues. Germline V gives CDR1 SGHTA, CDR2 FQGNSA. V was pared by 7 bases and J by 0 bases, with 8 bases between. Here the CDR3 DNA reads TGTGCCAGCAACCCCTCTAGCACAGATACGCAGTATTTT. As protein: CASNPSSTDTQYF.

This clonotype was counted at least ten times. The chain uses TRBV11-2 and TRBJ1-1; TRBD1 matches at 8 bases. The CDR3 contains 15 residues. Unmatched junction bases numbered 10, after V lost 5 bases and J lost 5 bases. Germline lookup yields CDR1 SGHAT and CDR2 FQNNGV. The CDR3 is CASSARTGRATEAFF. CDR3 DNA sequence: TGTGCCAGCAGCGCTCGGACAGGGAGGGCGACTGAAGCTTTCTTT. The variable domain in full, with the rest retrieved from reference TRBV11-2 and TRBJ1-1, is EAGVAQSPRYKIIEKRQSVAFWCNPISGHATLYWYQQILGQGPKLLIQFQNNGVVDDSQLPKDRFSAERLKGVDSTLKIQPAKLEDSAVYLCASSARTGRATEAFFGQGTRLTVV.

This chain links TRBV9 with TRBJ2-5; D is possibly TRBD2 (6 bases). The CDR3 totals 14 residues. V dropped 0 bases and J dropped 11 bases, with 17 bases sitting between them. Germline V CDR1 and CDR2: SGDLS, YYNGEE. Here the CDR3 reads CASSVAGVLNEQYF. The CDR3 DNA follows: TGTGCCAGCAGCGTAGCGGGGGTCTTAAATGAGCAGTACTTC.

Here the CDR3 reads CASSVGDSRTEKLFF. CDR3 DNA sequence: TGTGCCAGCAGCGTGGGGGACAGTCGAACGGAAAAACTGTTTTTT. The chain has TRBV9 and TRBJ1-4, with 7 bases that match TRBD1. CDR1 and CDR2 (germline): SGDLS, YYNGEE. J gave up 8 bases and V 2 bases, and 9 bases lay outside the gene matches. This CDR3 is built from 15 residues.

This chain connects TRBV5-1 to TRBJ2-2; 8 nucleotides agree with TRBD2. The junction had 8 bases not matched to a gene; V was cut back by 4 bases and J by 3 bases. Germline values: CDR1 SGHRS, CDR2 YFSETQ. This CDR3 has 16 residues. CDR3 loop: CASSPTTSADTGELFF. The CDR3 DNA reads as TGCGCCAGCAGCCCCACGACTAGCGCGGACACCGGGGAGCTGTTTTTT.

Worth noting for this clonotype: The junction does not match germline at one end; this may be a read error. The J gene is TRBJ2-1, the V gene TRBV7-9; D is unclear. This CDR3 region has 14 residues. Germline CDR1 is SEHNR and CDR2 is FQNEAQ (reference sequence). In DNA form, the CDR3 reads TGTGCCGGCAGCTTGGAAGGTACGTGGGATGAGCAGTTCTTC. Residues: CAGSLEGTWDEQFF.

This clonotype was seen a few times. Sequence at one end of the junction differs from germline and may be a read error. The rearrangement joins TRBV3-1 to TRBJ1-6; the match to TRBD1 covers 7 bases. This CDR3 is 15 amino acids long. The germline V gene has CDR1 LGHDT and CDR2 YNNKEL (reference sequence). CDR3 DNA: TGTGCCAGCGGCCAATCGACAGGGTCCAATTCACCCCTCCACTTT. Its protein product is CASGQSTGSNSPLHF.

As for this clonotype: A read error may be the cause here, since a much bigger clone is one base away. This sequence joins TRBV20-1 and TRBJ1-2; D remains unclear. The CDR3 covers 13 residues. The V end lost 0 bases, the J end lost 8 bases, and 13 bases lay between the germline ends. CDR1 DFQATT and CDR2 SNEGSKA come from the germline V gene (reference sequence). The CDR3 protein is CSARDSTPRGYTF. The CDR3 DNA reads as TGCAGTGCTAGAGATAGCACACCTCGGGGCTACACCTTC.

As concerns this clonotype: A much larger clonotype is one base distant, so this may be a read error. V and J are TRBV2 and TRBJ2-3; either TRBD1 or TRBD2 may fit D (5 bases each). Trimming took 5 bases from V and 14 from J, leaving 20 bases between them. From germline, CDR1 is SNHLY and CDR2 FYNNEI. This CDR3 spans 13 amino acids. The CDR3 DNA reads TGTGCCAGCAGTAGGGGAGCGTCCGGCTCGGGGTATTTT. This sequence encodes CASSRGASGSGYF.

Worth noting for this clonotype: At one end, the junction sequence differs from germline, possibly due to a read error. The V gene is TRBV28, the J gene TRBJ1-5; D call uncertain. Germline V gene data show CDR1 as MDHEN and CDR2 as SYDVKM. The CDR3 runs to 15 residues. In DNA form, the CDR3 reads TGTGCCAGCACCAATTCCTTCGCCGGCAATCAGCCCCTGCATTTT. It is translated as CASTNSFAGNQPLHF.

This clonotype was detected ten times or more. The V gene is TRBV7-7, the J gene TRBJ2-5; no definite D call. The CDR3 sequence is 14 residues long. Germline V gives CDR1 SSHAT, CDR2 FNYEAQ (reference sequence). The V end was cut by 3 bases, the J end by 5 bases, with 13 bases between. CDR3 sequence (DNA): TGTGCCAGCAGCTTGTCCGGCGTCTGGGAGACCCAGTACTTC. This gives the protein CASSLSGVWETQYF.

This clonotype was counted ten times or more. V and J are TRBV6-2 or TRBV6-3 and TRBJ2-3; TRBD2 agrees at 7 bases. V lost 3 bases to trimming and J lost 6 bases; unmatched junction nucleotides: 12. The germline V gene encodes CDR1 MNHEY and CDR2 SVGEGT. The CDR3 sequence is 16 residues long. The CDR3 DNA follows: TGTGCCAGCAGTTATGATGGGGGAGGGCCCCCGGATACGCAGTATTTT. This translates into CASSYDGGGPPDTQYF.

This chain uses TRBV27 with TRBJ2-7; weak D call: TRBD1 (6 bases). The V end lost 5 bases, the J end lost 7 bases, and 33 bases lay between the germline ends. The CDR3 runs 19 residues. Per the germline V gene, CDR1 is MNHEY and CDR2 is SMNVEV (reference sequence). CDR3 sequence reads: CASSPRSTGRVYSDNEQYF. The CDR3 DNA follows: TGTGCCAGCAGTCCTAGATCAACAGGGAGAGTTTATTCGGACAATGAGCAGTACTTC.

Turning to this clonotype: This may be a read error, as it is one base from a much larger clone. The genes are TRBV9 and TRBJ1-1, with D possibly being TRBD1 (6 bases). There are 15 residues in the CDR3. V lost 0 bases, J lost 5 bases, and 14 bases lay in between. Germline CDR1 and CDR2: SGDLS and YYNGEE. CDR3 sequence (DNA): TGTGCCAGCAGCGTAGTTGCAGGGGCAAGTACTGAAGCTTTCTTT. Protein product: CASSVVAGASTEAFF.

The rearrangement links TRBV29-1 to TRBJ2-3; possible D gene TRBD1, 6 bases. Between the trimmed V and J ends, which lost 6 bases and 4 bases, there was a span of 20 bases. Looked up from germline, CDR1 is SQVTM and CDR2 is ANQGSEA. This CDR3 is 15 amino acids long. CDR3 loop: CSVARDIGLADTQYF. CDR3 in DNA: TGCAGCGTAGCCCGGGACATCGGTTTGGCAGATACGCAGTATTTT.

This clonotype was observed many times. The chain couples TRBV4-2 to TRBJ1-5; 10 bases fit TRBD1. Unmatched junction bases numbered 6, after V lost 4 bases and J lost 3 bases. This CDR3 has 16 residues. CDR1 LGHNA and CDR2 YNFKEQ come from the germline V gene. The CDR3 DNA reads TGTGCCAGCAGCCGAGACGGGACAGGGGACAATCAGCCCCAGCATTTT. This sequence encodes CASSRDGTGDNQPQHF.

Points on this clonotype: One base away lies a much larger clone, so this may be a sequencing read error. This chain joins TRBV7-9 and TRBJ2-5; D unclear. The CDR3 has 15 amino acids. The V end was cut by 3 bases, the J end by 11 bases, with 22 bases between. The germline V gene encodes CDR1 SEHNR and CDR2 FQNEAQ (reference sequence). CDR3 sequence (DNA): TGTGCCAGCAGCTTTGGAGAAACCCCTAACAATGAGCAGTACTTC. This translates into CASSFGETPNNEQYF. Drawing the rest from reference TRBV7-9 and TRBJ2-5, the complete variable domain is DTGVSQNPRHKITKRGQNVTFRCDPISEHNRLYWYRQTLGQGPEFLTYFQNEAQLEKSRLLSDRFSAERPKGSFSTLEIQRTEQGDSAMYLCASSFGETPNNEQYFGPGTRLLVL.

V and J are TRBV7-3 and TRBJ1-6; 11 bases fit TRBD1. The germline gives CDR1 SGHTA, CDR2 FQGTGA. This CDR3 is 15 amino acids long. After removal of 4 bases from V and 8 bases from J, the junction contained 4 bases not matched to a gene. In nucleotides, the CDR3 is TGTGCCAGCAGCTCCCGGACAGGGGGCGATTCACCCCTCCACTTT. Translation: CASSSRTGGDSPLHF.

This clonotype has more than one count but fewer than ten. The rearrangement joins TRBV19 to TRBJ2-1; 7 bases are shared with TRBD1. CDR3 length equals 15 residues. Per the germline V gene, CDR1 is LNHDA and CDR2 is SQIVND (reference sequence). Germline trimming cut 5 bases from V and 2 bases from J; bases unmatched to any gene: 6. The CDR3 bases are TGTGCCAGTAGTGGGGACAGCAGGACCTACAATGAGCAGTTCTTC. This gives the protein CASSGDSRTYNEQFF.